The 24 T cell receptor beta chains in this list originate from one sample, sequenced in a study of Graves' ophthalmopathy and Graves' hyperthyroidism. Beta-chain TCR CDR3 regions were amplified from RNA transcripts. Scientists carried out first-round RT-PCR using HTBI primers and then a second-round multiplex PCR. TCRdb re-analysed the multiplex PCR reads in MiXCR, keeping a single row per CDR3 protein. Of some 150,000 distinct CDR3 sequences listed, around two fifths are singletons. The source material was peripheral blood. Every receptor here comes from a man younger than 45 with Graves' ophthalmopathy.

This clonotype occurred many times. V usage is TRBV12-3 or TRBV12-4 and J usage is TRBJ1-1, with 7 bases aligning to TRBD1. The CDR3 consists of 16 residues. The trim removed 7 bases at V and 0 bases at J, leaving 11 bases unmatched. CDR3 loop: CASTTDRTSMNTEAFF. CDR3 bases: TGTGCCAGCACCACGGACAGGACCTCCATGAACACTGAAGCTTTCTTT.

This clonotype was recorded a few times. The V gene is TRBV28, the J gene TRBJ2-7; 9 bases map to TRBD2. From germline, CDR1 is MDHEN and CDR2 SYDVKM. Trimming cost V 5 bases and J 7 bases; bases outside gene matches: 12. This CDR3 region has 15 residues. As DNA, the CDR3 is TGTGCCAGCAGTCGTATGCGGGAGGGCCTGGTGGAGCAGTACTTC. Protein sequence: CASSRMREGLVEQYF.

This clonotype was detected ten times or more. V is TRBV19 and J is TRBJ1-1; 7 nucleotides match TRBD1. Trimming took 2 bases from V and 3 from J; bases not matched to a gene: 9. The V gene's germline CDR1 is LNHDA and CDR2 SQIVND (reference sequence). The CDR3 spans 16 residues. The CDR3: CASSITSDRVHTEAFF. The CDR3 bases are TGTGCCAGTAGTATAACCTCTGACAGGGTCCACACTGAAGCTTTCTTT. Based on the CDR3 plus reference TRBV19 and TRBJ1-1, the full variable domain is DGGITQSPKYLFRKEGQNVTLSCEQNLNHDAMYWYRQDPGQGLRLIYYSQIVNDFQKGDIAEGYSVSREKKESFPLTVTSAQKNPTAFYLCASSITSDRVHTEAFFGQGTRLTVV.

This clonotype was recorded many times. CDR3 loop: CAISDPDRADPTEAFF. The CDR3 region has the DNA TGTGCCATCAGTGACCCCGACAGGGCAGATCCCACTGAAGCTTTCTTT. The rearrangement uses TRBV10-3 and TRBJ1-1, with 7 nucleotides matching TRBD1. Trimming cost V 3 bases and J 4 bases; bases outside gene matches: 11. Germline CDR1 reads ENHRY; CDR2 reads SYGVKD. The CDR3 length is 16 residues.

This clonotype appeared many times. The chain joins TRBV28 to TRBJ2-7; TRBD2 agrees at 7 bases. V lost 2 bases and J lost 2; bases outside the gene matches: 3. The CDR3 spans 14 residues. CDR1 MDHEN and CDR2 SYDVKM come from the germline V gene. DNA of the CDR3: TGTGCCAGCAGTTTACGGCGGGAGCCCTACGAGCAGTACTTC. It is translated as CASSLRREPYEQYF.

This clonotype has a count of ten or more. The DNA for the CDR3 is TGTGCCAGCAGCTTCCCGCGGGGAGGTCCCCGGACAGGGGAAGAGCAGTACTTC. It codes for CASSFPRGGPRTGEEQYF. The chain joins TRBV11-2 to TRBJ2-7; 9 bases line up with TRBD1. Trimming removed 3 bases from V and 7 bases from J; junction bases left unmatched: 19. The CDR3 is 18 amino acids. The germline V gene encodes CDR1 SGHAT and CDR2 FQNNGV.

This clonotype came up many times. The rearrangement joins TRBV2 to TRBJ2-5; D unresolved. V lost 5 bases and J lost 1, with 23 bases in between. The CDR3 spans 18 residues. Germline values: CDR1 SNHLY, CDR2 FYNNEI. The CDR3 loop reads CASSPRGPNSPTQETQYF. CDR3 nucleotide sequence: TGTGCCAGCAGTCCCCGCGGACCCAACAGTCCAACCCAAGAGACCCAGTACTTC.

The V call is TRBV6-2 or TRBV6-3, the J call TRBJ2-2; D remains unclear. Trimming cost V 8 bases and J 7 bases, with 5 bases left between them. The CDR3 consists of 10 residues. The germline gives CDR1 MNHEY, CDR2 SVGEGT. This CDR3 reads CASSGGELFF. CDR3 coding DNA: TGTGCCAGCTCGGGCGGGGAGCTGTTTTTT.

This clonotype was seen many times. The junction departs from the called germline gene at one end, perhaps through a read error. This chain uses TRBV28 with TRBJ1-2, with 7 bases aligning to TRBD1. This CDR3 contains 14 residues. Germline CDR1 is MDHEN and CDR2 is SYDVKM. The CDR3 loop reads CASSPGTVSYRYTF. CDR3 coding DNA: TGTGCCAGCAGTCCAGGGACAGTTTCCTATCGCTACACCTTC.

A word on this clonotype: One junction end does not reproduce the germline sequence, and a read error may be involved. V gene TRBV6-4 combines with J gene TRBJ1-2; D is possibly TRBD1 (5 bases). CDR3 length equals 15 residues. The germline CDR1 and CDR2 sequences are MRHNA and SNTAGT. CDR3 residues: CASSYSQGFNYGYTF. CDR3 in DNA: TGTGCCAGCAGTTACTCGCAGGGTTTTAACTATGGCTACACCTTC.

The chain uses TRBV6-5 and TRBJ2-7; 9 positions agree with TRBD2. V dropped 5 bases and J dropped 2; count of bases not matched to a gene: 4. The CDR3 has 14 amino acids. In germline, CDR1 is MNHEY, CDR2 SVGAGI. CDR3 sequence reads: CASSRAGGPYEQYF. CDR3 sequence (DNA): TGTGCCAGCAGTCGCGCGGGGGGGCCCTACGAGCAGTACTTC.

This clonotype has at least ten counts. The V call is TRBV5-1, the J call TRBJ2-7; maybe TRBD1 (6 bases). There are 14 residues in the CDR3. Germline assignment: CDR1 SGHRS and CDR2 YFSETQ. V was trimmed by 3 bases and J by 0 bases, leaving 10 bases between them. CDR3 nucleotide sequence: TGCGCCAGCAGCTGGGACACCTCCTCCTACGAGCAGTACTTC. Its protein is CASSWDTSSYEQYF.

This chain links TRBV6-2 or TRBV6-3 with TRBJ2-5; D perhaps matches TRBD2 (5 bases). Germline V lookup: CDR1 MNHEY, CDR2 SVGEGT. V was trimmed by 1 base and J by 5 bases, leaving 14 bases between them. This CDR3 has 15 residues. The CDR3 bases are TGTGCCAGCAGTTACTTTGCCGGGTCGGGGGAGACCCAGTACTTC. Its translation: CASSYFAGSGETQYF.

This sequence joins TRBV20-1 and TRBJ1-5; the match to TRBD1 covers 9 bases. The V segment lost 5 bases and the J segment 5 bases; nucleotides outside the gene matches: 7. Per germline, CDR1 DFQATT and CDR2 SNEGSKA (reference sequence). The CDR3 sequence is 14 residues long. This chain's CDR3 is CSASDRGTYQPQHF. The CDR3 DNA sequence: TGCAGTGCTTCGGACAGGGGCACCTATCAGCCCCAGCATTTT.

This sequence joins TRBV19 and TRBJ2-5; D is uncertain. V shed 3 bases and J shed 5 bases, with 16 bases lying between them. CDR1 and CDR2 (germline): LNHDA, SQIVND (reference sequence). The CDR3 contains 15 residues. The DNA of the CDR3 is TGTGCCAGTAGTATTAAGGGCGGTAGATTTGAGACCCAGTACTTC. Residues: CASSIKGGRFETQYF.

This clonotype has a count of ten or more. The DNA for the CDR3 is TGTGCCAGCAGCCTCGGACAGTACCATTTT. Protein product: CASSLGQYHF. The chain is built from TRBV28 and TRBJ1-5, with a weak D call TRBD1 (6 bases). V dropped 6 bases and J dropped 16 bases, with 13 bases sitting between them. This CDR3 is 10 amino acids long. Germline loops: CDR1 MDHEN, CDR2 SYDVKM.

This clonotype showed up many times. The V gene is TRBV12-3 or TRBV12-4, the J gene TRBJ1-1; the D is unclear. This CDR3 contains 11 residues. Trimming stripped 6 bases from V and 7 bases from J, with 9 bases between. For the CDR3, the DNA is TGTGCCAGCAGCATTCAGGATGAAGCTTTCTTT. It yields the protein CASSIQDEAFF.

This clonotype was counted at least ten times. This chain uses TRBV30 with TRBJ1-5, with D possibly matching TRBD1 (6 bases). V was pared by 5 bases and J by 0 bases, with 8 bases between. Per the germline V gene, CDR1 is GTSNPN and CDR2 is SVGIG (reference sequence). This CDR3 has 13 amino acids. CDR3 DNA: TGTGCCTGGGAACAGGGTAGCAATCAGCCCCAGCATTTT. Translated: CAWEQGSNQPQHF.

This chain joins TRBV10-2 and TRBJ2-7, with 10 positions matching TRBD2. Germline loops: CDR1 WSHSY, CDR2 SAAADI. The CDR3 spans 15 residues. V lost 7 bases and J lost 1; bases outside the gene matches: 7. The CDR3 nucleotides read TGCGCCAGCAAACCCCTAGCGGGAGCGTCCTACGAGCAGTACTTC. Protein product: CASKPLAGASYEQYF.

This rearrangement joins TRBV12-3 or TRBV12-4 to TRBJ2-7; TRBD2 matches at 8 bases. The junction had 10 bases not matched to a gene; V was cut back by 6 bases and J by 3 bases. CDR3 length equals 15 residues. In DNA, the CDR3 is TGTGCCAGCAGCCGGCCGGGACTAGGGTACTACGAGCAGTACTTC. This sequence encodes CASSRPGLGYYEQYF.

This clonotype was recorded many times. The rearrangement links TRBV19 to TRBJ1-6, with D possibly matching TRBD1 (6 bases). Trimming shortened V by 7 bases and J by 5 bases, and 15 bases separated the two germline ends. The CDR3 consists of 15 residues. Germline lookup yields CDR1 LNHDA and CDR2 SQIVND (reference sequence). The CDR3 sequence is CASNTAGVNNSPLHF. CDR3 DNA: TGTGCCAGTAATACGGCAGGGGTGAATAATTCACCCCTCCACTTT.

CDR3 loop: CATSRNRGNTEAFF. The CDR3 nucleotides read TGTGCCACCAGCAGGAACAGGGGGAACACTGAAGCTTTCTTT. The rearrangement joins TRBV15 to TRBJ1-1; 7 nucleotides line up with TRBD1. V was pared by 3 bases and J by 1 base, with 2 bases of the junction left unmatched. CDR1 and CDR2 from the germline V gene are LNHNV and YYDKDF (reference sequence). CDR3 length: 14 residues.

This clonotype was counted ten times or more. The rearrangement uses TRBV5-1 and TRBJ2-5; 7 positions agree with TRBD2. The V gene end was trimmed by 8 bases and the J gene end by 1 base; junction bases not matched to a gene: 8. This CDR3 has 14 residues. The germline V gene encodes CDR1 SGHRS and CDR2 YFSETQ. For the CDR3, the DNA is TGCGCCAGTGGAGGCGGGAGTACCCAAGAGACCCAGTACTTC. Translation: CASGGGSTQETQYF.

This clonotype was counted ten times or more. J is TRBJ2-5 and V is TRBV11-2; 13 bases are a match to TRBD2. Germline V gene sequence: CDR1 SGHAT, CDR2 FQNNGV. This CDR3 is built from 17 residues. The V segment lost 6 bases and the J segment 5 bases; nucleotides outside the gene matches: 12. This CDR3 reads CASRPNLPGLAGETQYF. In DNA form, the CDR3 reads TGTGCCAGCAGGCCCAACCTCCCGGGACTAGCGGGGGAGACCCAGTACTTC.